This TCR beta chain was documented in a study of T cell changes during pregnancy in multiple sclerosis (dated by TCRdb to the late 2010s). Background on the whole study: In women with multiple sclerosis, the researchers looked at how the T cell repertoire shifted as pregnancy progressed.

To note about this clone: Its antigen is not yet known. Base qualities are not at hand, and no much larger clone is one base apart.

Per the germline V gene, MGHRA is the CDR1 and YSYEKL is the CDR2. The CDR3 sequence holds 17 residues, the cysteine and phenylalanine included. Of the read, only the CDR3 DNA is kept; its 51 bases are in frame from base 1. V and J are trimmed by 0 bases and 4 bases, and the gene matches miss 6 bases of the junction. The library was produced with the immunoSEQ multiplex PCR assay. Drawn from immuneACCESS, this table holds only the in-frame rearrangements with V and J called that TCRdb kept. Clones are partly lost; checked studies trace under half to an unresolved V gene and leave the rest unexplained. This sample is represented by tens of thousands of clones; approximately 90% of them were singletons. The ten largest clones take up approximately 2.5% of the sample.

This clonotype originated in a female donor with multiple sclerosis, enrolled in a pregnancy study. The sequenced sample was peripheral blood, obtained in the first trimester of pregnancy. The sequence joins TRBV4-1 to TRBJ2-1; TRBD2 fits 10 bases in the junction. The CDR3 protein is CASSQETPSGGYNEQFF. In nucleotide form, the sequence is TGCGCCAGCAGCCAAGAGACCCCTAGCGGGGGATACAATGAGCAGTTCTTC.